Sequencing of this T cell receptor (beta chain) was carried out in a study of shared clonotypes between healthy human individuals. General study results and limits: Larger estimated richness was generally recorded for naive subsets relative to memory subsets. With several donors compared, 4.5% to 6.5% of naive CD4 clonotypes were shared. Generation probabilities of non-shared clonotypes were lower (relative to those shared by all four donors).

Genomic DNA of every subset was divided equally among multiple immunoSEQ plates. Data came from immunoSEQ multiplex PCR; TCRdb stores just in-frame clones and leaves some out. The sample includes 800,000 to 1,200,000 clones, around three quarters of them seen just once. This clone has only a few counts. What it binds is unknown. Other DNA sequences of this sample code for an identical CDR3. This TCR derives from a man aged 18-30 years in good health. Some clones in this sample may be carry-over from other donors' samples. Specimen: memory CD4+ T cells from PBMCs. This sample's subset: CD45RA-negative fraction.

The CDR3 loop is CASSRAGGDTDTQYF. The CDR3 region has the DNA TGCGCCAGCAGTCGCGCGGGGGGAGACACAGATACGCAGTATTTT. This chain joins TRBV4-1 and TRBJ2-3; 8 bases are shared with TRBD2. From germline, CDR1 is MGHRA and CDR2 YSYEKL. The junction had 7 bases not matched to a gene; V was cut back by 6 bases and J by 2 bases. This CDR3 is 15 amino acids long.